What follows is one T cell receptor (beta chain) and its context. Its antigen is unidentified. V was pared by 8 bases and J by 8 bases, with 8 bases of the junction left unmatched. This CDR3 has 12 residues. Germline CDR1 is WSHSY and CDR2 is SAAADI. This specimen comes from a study of cytomegalovirus exposure and HLA in healthy donors. Regarding the study as a whole: Sequences of the TCR beta chain were said to predict the HLA-A and HLA-B alleles of most subjects accurately. CMV serostatus was the only immune exposure information that was available.

A multiplex PCR was run with 60 Vbeta primers and 13 Jbeta primers. The data were produced by immunoSEQ multiplex PCR, yet TCRdb's version contains in-frame clones alone and is incomplete. The repertoire includes about 150,000 clones, about three quarters of them detected once, and about 1.7% sits in the top ten. The sequence was collected from a woman aged 30 to 39 in good health and CMV-seronegative. Sequencing was done on a sample of PBMCs. The chain joins TRBV10-2 to TRBJ1-1; 7 nucleotides agree with TRBD1. In DNA form, the CDR3 reads TGCGCCAGCGCGACAGGGTCGCCGGAAGCTTTCTTT. Encoded protein: CASATGSPEAFF.